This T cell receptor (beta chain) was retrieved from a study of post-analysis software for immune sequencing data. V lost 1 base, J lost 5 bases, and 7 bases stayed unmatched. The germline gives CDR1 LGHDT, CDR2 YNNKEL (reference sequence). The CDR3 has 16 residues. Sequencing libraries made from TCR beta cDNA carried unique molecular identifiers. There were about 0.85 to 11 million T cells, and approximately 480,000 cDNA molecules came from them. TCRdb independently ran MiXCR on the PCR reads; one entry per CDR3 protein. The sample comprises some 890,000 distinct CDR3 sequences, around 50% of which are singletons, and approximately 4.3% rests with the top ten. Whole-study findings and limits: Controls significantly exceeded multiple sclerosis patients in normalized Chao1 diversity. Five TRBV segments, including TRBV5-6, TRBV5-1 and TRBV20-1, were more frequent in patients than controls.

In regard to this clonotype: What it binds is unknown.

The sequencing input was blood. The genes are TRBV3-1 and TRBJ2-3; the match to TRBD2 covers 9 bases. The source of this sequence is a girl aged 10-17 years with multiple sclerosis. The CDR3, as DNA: TGTGCCAGCAGCCAAGTTCGCGGGAGGGCGATAGATACGCAGTATTTT. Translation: CASSQVRGRAIDTQYF.